The 4 T cell receptor beta chains below come from one sample, sequenced in a study of tumour-infiltrating T cells in Burkitt lymphoma. Clones were read by immunoSEQ multiplex PCR, and TCRdb kept only the in-frame ones, dropping some. The sample includes 150 to 200 clones, approximately 32% of them seen just once. Sequences were obtained from tumor tissue. The receptors shown here come from a human donor with Burkitt lymphoma.

The chain is built from TRBV7-3 and TRBJ2-3; D not certain. The germline V and J ends were trimmed by 3 bases and 6 bases, with 7 bases remaining between them. CDR3 length equals 12 residues. Germline CDR1 is SGHTA and CDR2 is FQGTGA. The CDR3 region has the DNA TGTGCCAGCAGCTTCGAGTTCGATACGCAGTATTTT. Protein sequence: CASSFEFDTQYF.

The chain joins TRBV2 to TRBJ2-7, with D possibly being TRBD1 (7 bases). The length of the CDR3 is 17 residues. Germline assignment: CDR1 SNHLY and CDR2 FYNNEI. V shed 4 bases and J shed 4 bases, with 23 bases lying between them. This CDR3 is CASSGGLGGPRGYEQYF. The CDR3, as DNA: TGTGCCAGCAGTGGCGGGCTGGGAGGACCCAGGGGGTACGAGCAGTACTTC.

This clone was found a few times. The chain is built from TRBV30 and TRBJ2-7, with no clear D. The CDR3 consists of 15 residues. V was trimmed by 0 bases and J by 1 base, leaving 13 bases between them. Per germline, CDR1 GTSNPN and CDR2 SVGIG (reference sequence). CDR3 amino acids: CAWSVPEVPSYEQYF. The DNA for the CDR3 is TGTGCCTGGAGTGTACCTGAAGTGCCTTCCTACGAGCAGTACTTC. Variable domain in full (rest from reference TRBV30 and TRBJ2-7): SQTIHQWPATLVQPVGSPLSLECTVEGTSNPNLYWYRQAAGRGLQLLFYSVGIGQISSEVPQNLSASRPQDRQFILSSKKLLLSDSGFYLCAWSVPEVPSYEQYFGPGTRLTVT.

This chain connects TRBV6-5 to TRBJ1-2; D is perhaps TRBD1 (5 bases). The germline gives CDR1 MNHEY, CDR2 SVGAGI. The CDR3 consists of 14 residues. V lost 8 bases and J lost 3, with 16 bases in between. CDR3 in DNA: TGTGCCAGCGGCCAGCAGGGTAGGGACTATGGCTACACCTTC. Amino acids: CASGQQGRDYGYTF.